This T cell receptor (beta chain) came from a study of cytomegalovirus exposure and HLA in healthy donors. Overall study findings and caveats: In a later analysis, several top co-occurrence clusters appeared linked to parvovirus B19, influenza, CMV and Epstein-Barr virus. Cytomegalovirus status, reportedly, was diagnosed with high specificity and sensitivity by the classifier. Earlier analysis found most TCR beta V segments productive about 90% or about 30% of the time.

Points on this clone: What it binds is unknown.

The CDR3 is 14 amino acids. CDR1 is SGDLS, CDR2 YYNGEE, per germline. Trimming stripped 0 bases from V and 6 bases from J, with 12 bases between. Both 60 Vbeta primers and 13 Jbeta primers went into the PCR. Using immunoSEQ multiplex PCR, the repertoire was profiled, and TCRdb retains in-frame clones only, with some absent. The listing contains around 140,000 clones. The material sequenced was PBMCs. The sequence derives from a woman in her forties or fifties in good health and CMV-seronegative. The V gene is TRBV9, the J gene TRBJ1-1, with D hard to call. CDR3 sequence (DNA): TGTGCCAGCAGCGTAGGCGGTTTTGTTGCTGAAGCTTTCTTT. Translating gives CASSVGGFVAEAFF.